The subject of this entry is one T cell receptor beta chain. These data are taken from a study of blood T cell repertoires in COVID-19. CDR3 length: 12 residues. V lost 5 bases and J lost 3, with 8 bases in between. Germline values: CDR1 SEHNR, CDR2 FQNEAQ (reference sequence). TCRdb's table, derived via immunoSEQ multiplex PCR, lists solely in-frame clones and lacks some. The table lists 300,000 to 400,000 clones, roughly 90% of them singletons. Sequenced material: PBMCs or T cells enriched from blood (not recorded which). This chain uses TRBV7-9 with TRBJ2-7, with D tentatively TRBD1 (5 bases). The TCR sequence derives from a man aged 60-69 years who had recovered from COVID-19. The DNA of the CDR3 is TGTGCCAGCAGCCCGACAGTCTACGAGCAGTACTTC. Protein: CASSPTVYEQYF.